This TCR beta chain emerged from a study of cytomegalovirus exposure and HLA in healthy donors. The PCR had 60 Vbeta and 13 Jbeta primers. Original processing notes: Later work found approximately 87 million unique TCR beta chains, with roughly 11 million shared. Produced via immunoSEQ multiplex PCR; TCRdb's table is partial and in-frame only. The V and J calls and clone size are taken from that table; D and trimming were inferred from the DNA. The repertoire holds over 130,000 clones, with 79% as singletons. Sequenced input: PBMCs. This clonotype was obtained from a man in his fifties or sixties in good health and CMV-seropositive.

This CDR3 is CSVTGTGFGEQYF. DNA of the CDR3: TGCAGCGTTACCGGGACAGGCTTTGGAGAGCAGTACTTC. The rearrangement uses TRBV29-1 and TRBJ2-7, with 8 bases aligning to TRBD1. The V gene end was trimmed by 5 bases and the J gene end by 7 bases; junction bases not matched to a gene: 10. CDR3 size: 13 residues. From germline, CDR1 is SQVTM and CDR2 ANQGSEA.